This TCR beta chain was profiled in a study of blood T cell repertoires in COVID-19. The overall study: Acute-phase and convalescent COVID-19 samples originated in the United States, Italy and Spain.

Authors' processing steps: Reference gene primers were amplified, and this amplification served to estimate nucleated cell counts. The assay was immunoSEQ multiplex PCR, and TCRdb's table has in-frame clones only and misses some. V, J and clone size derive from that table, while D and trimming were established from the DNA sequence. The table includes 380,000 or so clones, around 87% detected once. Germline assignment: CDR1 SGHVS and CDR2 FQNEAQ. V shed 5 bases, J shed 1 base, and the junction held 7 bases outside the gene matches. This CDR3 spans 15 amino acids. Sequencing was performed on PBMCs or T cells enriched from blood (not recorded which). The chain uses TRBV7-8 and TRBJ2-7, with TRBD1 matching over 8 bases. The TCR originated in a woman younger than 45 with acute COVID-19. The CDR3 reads CASSLRQGPSYEQYF. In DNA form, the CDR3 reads TGTGCCAGCAGCCTTCGACAGGGGCCGTCCTACGAGCAGTACTTC.